This T cell receptor beta chain was recorded in a study of blood T cells in healthy people across ages (dated by TCRdb to about 2015). Study-level background: In model experiments, template switching captured about one uniquely barcoded TCR beta cDNA molecule for every two T cells. Age-related changes in TCR beta repertoire diversity were measured in the study by deep sequencing normalized with unique cDNA molecular identifiers. The donors were split into four age groups: young (average 16 years), middle-aged (39), aged (roughly 68) and long-lived (approximately 80). To avoid experimental bias, donors of different ages were randomly spread across the sequencing lanes. The study analyzed two additional independent replicas of 1 million unique cDNA reads from the same blood draw for two donors, one aged 18 to 30 and one aged 80 or older. Overall study outcomes, separate from this receptor: As age increased, observed TCR beta diversity per million T cells dropped in a roughly linear way, and a significant reduction was already evident by age 40. The long-lived group showed more naive CD4+ T cells, fewer expanded clones and increased TCR diversity than the aged group, suggesting age selection. Bulk unsorted PBMC profiling prevented conclusive comparison of naive and antigen-experienced compartments. Donor CMV infection status was unknown, potentially confounding age-related changes in expanded clonotypes. The percentage of naive T cells measured by flow cytometry correlated strongly with observed TCR beta diversity. Estimates of total diversity based on one million sequenced T cells were regarded as lower bounds and as underestimates.

Systemically healthy Caucasian individuals from Russia, approximately 39 in total and aged roughly 6 to 95 years, were included as donors. Roughly 11 milliliters of peripheral blood were drawn from each donor into EDTA-treated Vacutainer tubes. Ficoll-Paque density-gradient centrifugation was used to isolate PBMCs, with at least 6.5 million obtained per sample. Total RNA, at least 6 micrograms per sample, was extracted from PBMCs with Trizol reagent. For every donor, an aliquot of PBMCs went through flow cytometry to measure the percentages of naive CD45RAhigh/CD27high T cells. Per the germline V gene, SGHTA is the CDR1 and FQGTGA is the CDR2. Including cysteine and phenylalanine, the CDR3 has 16 amino acids. Only the CDR3 part of the read is kept: 48 bases, read in frame from the first base. As to this clonotype: Its antigen remains undetermined. The junction departs from the called germline gene at one end, perhaps through a read error.

The library was produced with 5' RACE. Sequencing used an Illumina HiSeq 2500. A second PCR of roughly 6 to 11 cycles was run with a J-beta primer mix and a sample-barcoded 5' primer. A unique molecular identifier was introduced onto each TCR beta cDNA molecule by a template-switch 5' adaptor carrying 12 random nucleotides. Each sample yielded at least 3 million CDR3-containing paired-end reads. The Mint cDNA synthesis kit, primed by a TRBC-specific oligonucleotide, was used to synthesize first-strand cDNA from all RNA. All cDNA was treated with uracil-DNA glycosylase and then went through a first 18-cycle PCR with the universal primers M1SS and BC2_uni_R. The authors' analysis ran thus. Normalization of each sample was performed by random selection of 1 million high-quality reads, each carrying a distinct molecular identifier. Reads with shared molecular identifiers were discarded instead of being binned into consensus sequences. MiTCR, set to a Q25 quality threshold and the strictest error-elimination algorithm, was used for CDR3 identification, clonotype clustering and error correction. A nonparametric unseen species model using Euler transformation provided a lower-bound estimate of total TCR beta diversity. Through fastp at Q25 and MiXCR, TCRdb rebuilt clones from the public reads, retaining in-frame beta chains. Entries that share a CDR3 protein sequence are merged under the most common genes and DNA. For this entry, the V and J calls and clone size follow TCRdb and not the study's own pipeline. A total of approximately 800,000 distinct CDR3 sequences appear in this sample, 60% to 80% of them only once. Roughly 25% of the sample comes from the top ten.

The sequence came from a man in his thirties or forties in good health. The chain is made from TRBV7-3 and TRBJ2-1, with no D gene named confidently. Source material: blood. For the CDR3, the sequence is CASSPRAGDSCNEQFF. The nucleotide sequence is TGTGCCAGCAGCCCAAGGGCAGGAGACTCCTGCAATGAGCAGTTCTTC.